The clone carrying this T cell receptor (beta chain) was observed at least ten times. Its antigen is undetermined. This specimen belongs to a study of response to subunit inactivated influenza vaccine. Notes on the study in general: Seasonal influenza vaccination, on each occasion, was suggested by the authors to recruit few new T cells.

The germline V gene has CDR1 SGHKS and CDR2 YYEKEE (reference sequence). Trimming took off 0 bases at V and 4 bases at J, with 7 bases between the two ends. The CDR3 sequence is 13 residues long. Each CDR3 protein gets one entry after TCRdb re-called the RT-PCR reads with MiXCR. The sample includes over 800,000 distinct CDR3 sequences, approximately 22% of them seen just once. The source is a man between 45 and 60 years old who received an inactivated influenza vaccine. The chain carries TRBV5-5 and TRBJ1-2; no firm D call. The sample in question was PBMCs from blood, obtained about 5 days after vaccination. DNA for the CDR3: TGTGCCAGCAGCTTGGACGGCGGCTATGGCTACACCTTC. Amino acid sequence: CASSLDGGYGYTF.